Following are 8 T cell receptor beta chains from one sample sequenced in a study of cytomegalovirus exposure and HLA in healthy donors. Use of 60 Vbeta and 13 Jbeta primers characterized the PCR. Only in-frame clones appear in the TCRdb table, and some are missing; sequencing was by immunoSEQ multiplex PCR. The repertoire holds some 130,000 clones, with 63% as singletons. The sequenced sample was PBMCs. The receptor source for this set is a middle-aged man in good health and CMV-seropositive.

This clone has more than one count but fewer than ten. The sample has other DNA sequences that encode this CDR3 too. This rearrangement joins TRBV7-9 to TRBJ1-1, with a possible D match to TRBD1 (6 bases). Trimming pared 3 bases from V and 4 bases from J, leaving 9 bases between. This CDR3 is built from 13 residues. Germline CDR1 is SEHNR and CDR2 is FQNEAQ (reference sequence). This CDR3 is CASSLGGGTEAFF. The CDR3 coding sequence is TGTGCCAGCAGCTTGGGAGGGGGCACTGAAGCTTTCTTT.

This clone was seen a handful of times. This rearrangement joins TRBV7-3 to TRBJ2-7; 10 bases are a match to TRBD1. The V gene's germline CDR1 is SGHTA and CDR2 FQGTGA. The trim removed 1 base at V and 6 bases at J, leaving 6 bases unmatched. The length of the CDR3 is 15 residues. In DNA, the CDR3 is TGTGCCAGCAGCTTAAACCCGGGACAGGGGAGCGAGCAGTACTTC. The encoded protein is CASSLNPGQGSEQYF. Combining the CDR3 with reference TRBV7-3 and TRBJ2-7 gives the whole variable domain GAGVSQTPSNKVTEKGKYVELRCDPISGHTALYWYRQSLGQGPEFLIYFQGTGAADDSGLPNDRFFAVRPEGSVSTLKIQRTERGDSAVYLCASSLNPGQGSEQYFGPGTRLTVT.

There are a few counts of this clone. J is TRBJ2-2 and V is TRBV29-1; 8 bases line up with TRBD1. Unmatched junction bases numbered 11, after V lost 4 bases and J lost 7 bases. This CDR3 region has 15 residues. Germline CDR1 reads SQVTM; CDR2 reads ANQGSEA. The CDR3 region has the DNA TGCAGCGTTGGAACGCTCAGGGGGCGGGTCGGGGAGCTGTTTTTT. Amino acid sequence: CSVGTLRGRVGELFF.

V gene TRBV7-2 combines with J gene TRBJ2-5; D not certain. Germline lookup yields CDR1 SGHTA and CDR2 FQGNSA. This CDR3 spans 15 amino acids. V was pared by 1 base and J by 3 bases, with 12 bases between. CDR3 amino acids: CASSLVGRREETQYF. The CDR3 DNA follows: TGTGCCAGCAGCTTAGTCGGCAGGCGTGAAGAGACCCAGTACTTC.

The CDR3 region is CASSDSSGGSSTQYF. Written as DNA, the CDR3 is TGTGCCAGCAGTGACTCAAGCGGCGGGAGTTCTACGCAGTATTTT. The V and J genes are TRBV6-4 and TRBJ2-3, with TRBD2 matching over 7 bases. With V trimmed by 0 bases and J by 8 bases, 8 bases remained unmatched. Germline V CDR1 and CDR2: MRHNA, SNTAGT. The CDR3 consists of 15 residues.

This rearrangement joins TRBV7-2 to TRBJ2-7; no definite D call. CDR1 is SGHTA and CDR2 is FQGNSA in the germline V gene. CDR3 size: 13 residues. With 1 base removed from V and 3 bases from J, the gap between germline ends came to 7 bases. CDR3 sequence: CASSLDSRYEQYF. CDR3 nucleotide sequence: TGTGCCAGCAGCTTAGACAGCCGCTACGAGCAGTACTTC.

This clone was picked up a small number of times. The chain recombines TRBV9 with TRBJ2-7; 7 bases align to TRBD2. Trimming removed 0 bases from V and 2 bases from J; junction bases left unmatched: 2. Germline lookup yields CDR1 SGDLS and CDR2 YYNGEE. CDR3 length: 14 amino acids. The CDR3 bases are TGTGCCAGCAGCGTAGGGGAGGGCCCCTACGAGCAGTACTTC. As protein: CASSVGEGPYEQYF.

This sequence joins TRBV6-4 and TRBJ2-2; 9 bases map to TRBD2. The CDR3 contains 15 residues. J was trimmed by 8 bases and V by 3 bases; bases with no gene match: 7. In germline, CDR1 is MRHNA, CDR2 SNTAGT. The CDR3 nucleotides read TGTGCCAGCAGTGATGGGCGGGGGGGGCATGGGGAGCTGTTTTTT. As protein: CASSDGRGGHGELFF.